The 4 T cell receptor beta chains in this list originate from one sample, sequenced in a study of T-cell reconstitution after alpha-beta-depleted transplantation in children (dated by TCRdb to the mid-2010s). The library was prepared using PCR. Instrument used: Illumina HiSeq 2500. TCR library preparation used molecular barcoding, with unique molecular identifiers applied to normalize quantification of the TCRbeta repertoire. TCRdb reran the public reads through fastp at Q25 and MiXCR, keeping productive beta chains. Entries that share a CDR3 protein sequence are merged under the most common genes and DNA. In this sample the table shows about 400,000 distinct CDR3 sequences, just over 20% of which occur a single time. Jointly, the top ten make up 3% to 4.5% of the sample. Here the sequenced sample was PBMCs from the stem cell graft donor, taken from the stem cell graft. Receptor source: a human donor who donated a stem cell graft to a child with acute myeloid leukemia.

This clonotype was counted only a few times. The V gene is TRBV7-9, the J gene TRBJ2-1, with 14 bases that match TRBD2. CDR1 and CDR2 (germline): SEHNR, FQNEAQ (reference sequence). V shed 7 bases and J 7 bases; nucleotides not matched to a gene: 6. The CDR3 is made up of 15 amino acids. CDR3 DNA: TGTGCCAGCACCCTCGGGACTAGCGGGAGTAATGAGCAGTTCTTC. Its translation is CASTLGTSGSNEQFF. The variable domain in full, completed from reference TRBV7-9 and TRBJ2-1, reads DTGVSQNPRHKITKRGQNVTFRCDPISEHNRLYWYRQTLGQGPEFLTYFQNEAQLEKSRLLSDRFSAERPKGSFSTLEIQRTEQGDSAMYLCASTLGTSGSNEQFFGPGTRLTVL.

This clonotype was detected a few times. The chain couples TRBV20-1 to TRBJ2-1, with 7 positions matching TRBD2. The CDR3 is 16 residues long. Trimming removed 0 bases from V and 4 bases from J; junction bases left unmatched: 9. The germline gives CDR1 DFQATT, CDR2 SNEGSKA (reference sequence). The CDR3 region has the DNA TGCAGTGCTAGAGACTCGCTAGCGGACGCTTACAATGAGCAGTTCTTC. It yields the protein CSARDSLADAYNEQFF.

This clonotype was found many times. The gene calls are TRBV5-1 and TRBJ2-3; possible D gene TRBD1, 6 bases. The CDR3 spans 14 residues. The germline V gene encodes CDR1 SGHRS and CDR2 YFSETQ. V was trimmed by 0 bases and J by 2 bases, leaving 7 bases between them. The CDR3 nucleotides are TGCGCCAGCAGCTTGGGGGGGCCCACAGATACGCAGTATTTT. Protein sequence: CASSLGGPTDTQYF.

Ten or more counts support this clonotype. The chain uses TRBV20-1 and TRBJ2-1; 7 bases are shared with TRBD2. The CDR3 has 14 amino acids. J lost 8 bases, V lost 6 bases, and 13 bases had no gene match. Per the germline V gene, CDR1 is DFQATT and CDR2 is SNEGSKA (reference sequence). As DNA, the CDR3 is TGCAGTGCCCTTCGAGCGGGACTCGTCTATGAGCAGTTCTTC. It specifies CSALRAGLVYEQFF.